Listed below are T cell receptor beta chains from one sample, sequenced in a study of blood T cell repertoires in COVID-19. The method was immunoSEQ multiplex PCR; TCRdb's version includes in-frame clones alone and lacks a portion of them. This table has some 250,000 clones, about 86% appearing once. Material: peripheral blood. These receptors were taken from a man older than 75 with acute or convalescent COVID-19. Both conserved end residues are part of each CDR3. The D gene is left open where the match is weak. Size tells how often a clone was seen (once, few, many) or the class of an expanded clone, and some rows leave it out.

cdr3_aa: CASSLRQVADTQYF
cdr3_nt: TGTGCCAGCAGCCTACGACAGGTGGCAGATACGCAGTATTTT
v_call: TRBV6-5
j_call: TRBJ2-3
clone_size: NA
cdr3_length: 14
d_call: NA

cdr3_aa: CASSQKRSGGFVDTEAFF
cdr3_nt: TGTGCCAGCAGCCAAAAAAGGTCAGGGGGCTTTGTAGACACTGAAGCTTTCTTT
v_call: TRBV5-6
j_call: TRBJ1-1
clone_size: NA
cdr3_length: 18
d_call: TRBD1

cdr3_aa: CASSTNQGMYGYTF
cdr3_nt: TGTGCCAGTAGTACCAACCAGGGAATGTATGGCTACACCTTC
v_call: TRBV19
j_call: TRBJ1-2
clone_size: NA
cdr3_length: 14
d_call: NA

cdr3_aa: CASSFSLEGYTF
cdr3_nt: TGTGCCAGCAGTTTTAGCCTGGAAGGCTACACCTTC
v_call: TRBV12-3/TRBV12-4
j_call: TRBJ1-2
clone_size: NA
cdr3_length: 12
d_call: NA

cdr3_aa: CASSPIPGADGETQYF
cdr3_nt: TGTGCCAGCAGCCCGATCCCCGGCGCCGACGGGGAGACCCAGTACTTC
v_call: TRBV5-6
j_call: TRBJ2-5
clone_size: NA
cdr3_length: 16
d_call: NA

cdr3_aa: CASMEWRSYGYTF
cdr3_nt: TGTGCCAGTATGGAGTGGCGGTCCTATGGCTACACCTTC
v_call: TRBV19
j_call: TRBJ1-2
clone_size: NA
cdr3_length: 13
d_call: NA

cdr3_aa: CAWSGQGADRGRTFYEQYF
cdr3_nt: TGTGCCTGGAGTGGACAGGGTGCGGACAGGGGGCGGACATTCTACGAGCAGTACTTC
v_call: TRBV30
j_call: TRBJ2-7
clone_size: NA
cdr3_length: 19
d_call: TRBD1

cdr3_aa: CSVGQYTQYF
cdr3_nt: TGCAGCGTTGGACAGTATACGCAGTATTTT
v_call: TRBV29-1
j_call: TRBJ2-3
clone_size: once
cdr3_length: 10
d_call: NA

cdr3_aa: CSVDTGAIQETQYF
cdr3_nt: TGCAGCGTTGATACGGGAGCCATCCAAGAGACCCAGTACTTC
v_call: TRBV29-1
j_call: TRBJ2-5
clone_size: NA
cdr3_length: 14
d_call: NA

cdr3_aa: CASSFPGGTEAFF
cdr3_nt: TGTGCCAGCAGCTTCCCAGGGGGGACTGAAGCTTTCTTT
v_call: TRBV5-4
j_call: TRBJ1-1
clone_size: NA
cdr3_length: 13
d_call: TRBD1

cdr3_aa: CASSRGMPRGTEAFF
cdr3_nt: TGCGCCAGCAGCCGAGGCATGCCTAGGGGAACTGAAGCTTTCTTT
v_call: TRBV4-1
j_call: TRBJ1-1
clone_size: few
cdr3_length: 15
d_call: NA

cdr3_aa: CASSLTTGADTQYF
cdr3_nt: TGTGCCAGCAGCTTAACCACAGGGGCAGATACGCAGTATTTT
v_call: TRBV7-9
j_call: TRBJ2-3
clone_size: NA
cdr3_length: 14
d_call: TRBD1

cdr3_aa: CASSRTGSTEAFF
cdr3_nt: TGTGCCAGCAGCCGTACAGGGTCCACAGAAGCTTTCTTT
v_call: TRBV3-1/TRBV3-2
j_call: TRBJ1-1
clone_size: NA
cdr3_length: 13
d_call: NA

cdr3_aa: CATSASRGSGNTGELFF
cdr3_nt: TGTGCCACCAGTGCGTCCCGAGGGAGCGGGAACACCGGGGAGCTGTTTTTT
v_call: TRBV24-1
j_call: TRBJ2-2
clone_size: NA
cdr3_length: 17
d_call: NA

cdr3_aa: CASLTDSYGYTF
cdr3_nt: TGCGCCAGCTTGACAGATTCTTATGGCTACACCTTC
v_call: TRBV10-2
j_call: TRBJ1-2
clone_size: NA
cdr3_length: 12
d_call: NA

cdr3_aa: CASSRDLLTDTQYF
cdr3_nt: TGTGCCAGCAGCCGGGACTTACTCACAGATACGCAGTATTTT
v_call: TRBV2
j_call: TRBJ2-3
clone_size: NA
cdr3_length: 14
d_call: NA

cdr3_aa: CASSYPFVQADEQYF
cdr3_nt: TGTGCCAGCAGCTACCCTTTCGTTCAGGCCGACGAGCAGTACTTC
v_call: TRBV5-8
j_call: TRBJ2-7
clone_size: NA
cdr3_length: 15
d_call: NA

cdr3_aa: CASGLVDREFGKLFF
cdr3_nt: TGTGCCAGCGGCTTAGTTGACAGGGAATTCGGAAAACTGTTTTTT
v_call: TRBV7-6
j_call: TRBJ1-4
clone_size: NA
cdr3_length: 15
d_call: TRBD1

cdr3_aa: CASSVVPSTDTQYF
cdr3_nt: TGTGCCAGCAGCGTAGTCCCTAGCACAGATACGCAGTATTTT
v_call: TRBV9
j_call: TRBJ2-3
clone_size: NA
cdr3_length: 14
d_call: NA

cdr3_aa: CASSEFSGYEQYF
cdr3_nt: TGTGCCAGCAGTGAATTCAGCGGTTACGAGCAGTACTTC
v_call: TRBV2
j_call: TRBJ2-7
clone_size: NA
cdr3_length: 13
d_call: NA

cdr3_aa: CASSLATDNYGYTF
cdr3_nt: TGCGCCAGCAGCTTGGCCACAGACAACTATGGCTACACCTTC
v_call: TRBV5-1
j_call: TRBJ1-2
clone_size: NA
cdr3_length: 14
d_call: NA

cdr3_aa: CAISDPGAGAQYF
cdr3_nt: TGTGCCATCAGTGACCCGGGGGCGGGAGCGCAGTATTTT
v_call: TRBV10-3
j_call: TRBJ2-3
clone_size: NA
cdr3_length: 13
d_call: NA

cdr3_aa: CASSGTSGLYEQYF
cdr3_nt: TGTGCCAGCTCAGGGACTAGCGGTCTCTACGAGCAGTACTTC
v_call: TRBV18
j_call: TRBJ2-7
clone_size: few
cdr3_length: 14
d_call: TRBD2

cdr3_aa: CASRPPGNQPQHF
cdr3_nt: TGTGCCAGTAGACCGCCGGGAAATCAGCCCCAGCATTTT
v_call: TRBV19
j_call: TRBJ1-5
clone_size: NA
cdr3_length: 13
d_call: NA

cdr3_aa: CASSPGQGNYGYTF
cdr3_nt: TGTGCCAGCAGTCCCGGACAGGGCAACTATGGCTACACCTTC
v_call: TRBV28
j_call: TRBJ1-2
clone_size: NA
cdr3_length: 14
d_call: TRBD1

cdr3_aa: CASSSPLRPTDTQYF
cdr3_nt: TGTGCCAGCAGTTCGCCTCTCAGGCCCACAGATACGCAGTATTTT
v_call: TRBV28
j_call: TRBJ2-3
clone_size: NA
cdr3_length: 15
d_call: NA

cdr3_aa: CATSDTTRSSYNEQFF
cdr3_nt: TGTGCCACCAGTGACACTACGCGTAGCTCCTACAATGAGCAGTTCTTC
v_call: TRBV24-1
j_call: TRBJ2-1
clone_size: few
cdr3_length: 16
d_call: NA

cdr3_aa: CASRTGSTNYEQYF
cdr3_nt: TGTGCCAGCAGGACAGGATCTACGAATTACGAGCAGTACTTC
v_call: TRBV7-2
j_call: TRBJ2-7
clone_size: NA
cdr3_length: 14
d_call: NA

cdr3_aa: CASSLGRNGYGYTF
cdr3_nt: TGTGCCAGCAGCTTAGGCAGGAATGGCTATGGCTACACCTTC
v_call: TRBV5-6
j_call: TRBJ1-2
clone_size: NA
cdr3_length: 14
d_call: NA

cdr3_aa: CASSLAGTSGRRKAYEQYF
cdr3_nt: TGTGCCAGCAGCTTGGCCGGGACTAGCGGGAGGAGGAAAGCCTACGAGCAGTACTTC
v_call: TRBV5-4
j_call: TRBJ2-7
clone_size: NA
cdr3_length: 19
d_call: TRBD2

cdr3_aa: CSVEAYEQYF
cdr3_nt: TGCAGCGTTGAGGCATACGAGCAGTACTTC
v_call: TRBV29-1
j_call: TRBJ2-7
clone_size: NA
cdr3_length: 10
d_call: NA

cdr3_aa: CASSPRQGPTGNTIYF
cdr3_nt: TGTGCCAGCAGCCCAAGACAGGGGCCCACTGGAAACACCATATATTTT
v_call: TRBV9
j_call: TRBJ1-3
clone_size: NA
cdr3_length: 16
d_call: TRBD1

cdr3_aa: CASMGGPPYEQYF
cdr3_nt: TGTGCCAGCATGGGGGGACCCCCATACGAGCAGTACTTC
v_call: TRBV27
j_call: TRBJ2-7
clone_size: NA
cdr3_length: 13
d_call: NA

cdr3_aa: CASMTGGNSPLHF
cdr3_nt: TGTGCCAGCATGACAGGGGGAAATTCACCCCTCCACTTT
v_call: TRBV2
j_call: TRBJ1-6
clone_size: once
cdr3_length: 13
d_call: TRBD1

cdr3_aa: CASSYSASGWSGNTIYF
cdr3_nt: TGTGCCAGCAGTTACTCGGCGTCAGGGTGGTCTGGAAACACCATATATTTT
v_call: TRBV6-2/TRBV6-3
j_call: TRBJ1-3
clone_size: once
cdr3_length: 17
d_call: NA

cdr3_aa: CASSSQGRGTGELFF
cdr3_nt: TGCGCCAGCAGCTCCCAGGGGAGGGGTACCGGGGAGCTGTTTTTT
v_call: TRBV5-1
j_call: TRBJ2-2
clone_size: once
cdr3_length: 15
d_call: NA

cdr3_aa: CASSPAGQGRREQYF
cdr3_nt: TGTGCCAGCAGTCCCGCCGGACAGGGCCGAAGGGAGCAGTACTTC
v_call: TRBV28
j_call: TRBJ2-7
clone_size: NA
cdr3_length: 15
d_call: TRBD1

cdr3_aa: CASSPDLLAGGGETQYF
cdr3_nt: TGTGCCAGCAGCCCCGATTTACTAGCGGGGGGTGGAGAGACCCAGTACTTC
v_call: TRBV7-9
j_call: TRBJ2-5
clone_size: NA
cdr3_length: 17
d_call: TRBD2

cdr3_aa: CASSPTGGSSGNTIYF
cdr3_nt: TGTGCCAGCAGCCCTACAGGGGGCAGCTCTGGAAACACCATATATTTT
v_call: TRBV7-8
j_call: TRBJ1-3
clone_size: NA
cdr3_length: 16
d_call: TRBD1

cdr3_aa: CAWGSPGHPSGANVLTF
cdr3_nt: TGTGCCTGGGGCAGCCCGGGACACCCCTCTGGGGCCAACGTCCTGACTTTC
v_call: TRBV30
j_call: TRBJ2-6
clone_size: NA
cdr3_length: 17
d_call: NA

cdr3_aa: CASSLVGLPYEQYF
cdr3_nt: TGTGCCAGCAGCCTGGTGGGCCTTCCCTACGAGCAGTACTTC
v_call: TRBV3-1/TRBV3-2
j_call: TRBJ2-7
clone_size: few
cdr3_length: 14
d_call: NA

cdr3_aa: CASSLAQRGPMNTEAFF
cdr3_nt: TGTGCCAGCAGCTTGGCACAAAGGGGCCCCATGAACACTGAAGCTTTCTTT
v_call: TRBV5-4
j_call: TRBJ1-1
clone_size: NA
cdr3_length: 17
d_call: NA

cdr3_aa: CASKGTSGKYNEQFF
cdr3_nt: TGTGCCAGTAAGGGGACTAGCGGGAAGTACAATGAGCAGTTCTTC
v_call: TRBV19
j_call: TRBJ2-1
clone_size: NA
cdr3_length: 15
d_call: TRBD2

cdr3_aa: CASSWGQNTEAFF
cdr3_nt: TGTGCCAGCAGCTGGGGACAGAACACTGAAGCTTTCTTT
v_call: TRBV14
j_call: TRBJ1-1
clone_size: NA
cdr3_length: 13
d_call: NA